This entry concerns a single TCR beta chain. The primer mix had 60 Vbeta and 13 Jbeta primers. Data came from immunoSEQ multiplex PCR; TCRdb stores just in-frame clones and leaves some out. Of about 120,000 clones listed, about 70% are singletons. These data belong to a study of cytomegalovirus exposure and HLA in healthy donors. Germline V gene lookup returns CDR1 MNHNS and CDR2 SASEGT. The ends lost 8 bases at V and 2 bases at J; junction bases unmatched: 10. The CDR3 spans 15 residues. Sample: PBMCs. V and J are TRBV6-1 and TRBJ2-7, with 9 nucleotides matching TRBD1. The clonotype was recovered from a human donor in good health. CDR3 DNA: TGTGCCAGCCGTCGAGCGGACAGGGGCCCCTACGAGCAGTACTTC. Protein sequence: CASRRADRGPYEQYF.